This TCR beta chain was recorded in a study of chemoradiotherapy in HPV16-positive cancers. Libraries were prepared by immunoSEQ multiplex PCR; TCRdb keeps only in-frame clonotypes and omits some of them. The table lists fewer than 25,000 clones, around 90% of them singletons, with 15% to 20% in the top ten. The V and J ends lost 5 bases and 9 bases, in that order; junction bases with no gene match: 19. Per germline, CDR1 SNHLY and CDR2 FYNNEI. The CDR3 contains 18 residues. Sequencing was performed on blood, taken from a patient who underwent chemoradiotherapy. The chain combines TRBV2 with TRBJ1-6, with 7 bases lining up with TRBD1. The clonotype was recovered from a human donor with HPV-associated anogenital cancer. This chain's CDR3 is CASSRLIPNRGSGSPLHF. DNA for the CDR3: TGTGCCAGCAGTAGGTTGATCCCAAACAGGGGATCCGGTTCACCCCTCCACTTT.